A selection of T cell receptor beta chains follows, all from one sample in a study of cytomegalovirus exposure and HLA in healthy donors. Libraries were prepared by immunoSEQ multiplex PCR; TCRdb keeps only in-frame clonotypes and omits some of them. The sample consists of roughly 60,000 clones, 91% of them appearing once. Sequencing was done on a sample of PBMCs. These receptors came from a woman between 25 and 40 years old in good health and CMV-seronegative. Both conserved end residues are part of each CDR3. The D gene is left open where the match is weak. Not all rows give a size; the values are once, few, many and, for expanded clones, a class.

abundance: once
j_gene: TRBJ2-1
v_gene: TRBV19
d_gene: TRBD2
CDR3nt: TGTGCCAGTAGTACGACTAGCGGAAGATACAATGAGCAGTTCTTC
CDR3aa: CASSTTSGRYNEQFF

abundance: .
j_gene: TRBJ2-3
v_gene: TRBV7-2
d_gene: .
CDR3nt: TGTGCCAGCAGCCCAAGTGAGACAGATACGCAGTATTTT
CDR3aa: CASSPSETDTQYF

abundance: .
j_gene: TRBJ2-7
v_gene: TRBV15
d_gene: TRBD2
CDR3nt: TGTGCCACCAGCAGACCCGACGGACTAGCTGACGAGCAGTACTTC
CDR3aa: CATSRPDGLADEQYF

abundance: once
j_gene: TRBJ1-4
v_gene: TRBV5-4
d_gene: TRBD1
CDR3nt: TGTGCCAGCAGTAAGGGACAGGGTAATGAAAAACTGTTTTTT
CDR3aa: CASSKGQGNEKLFF

abundance: .
j_gene: TRBJ1-2
v_gene: TRBV30
d_gene: .
CDR3nt: TGTGCCTGGACCCCAGGGGACACCAACTACACCTTC
CDR3aa: CAWTPGDTNYTF

abundance: .
j_gene: TRBJ1-1
v_gene: TRBV11-2
d_gene: TRBD1
CDR3nt: TGTGCCAGCAGCTCACAAAGCGCCGGGACAGGAAACACTGAAGCTTTCTTT
CDR3aa: CASSSQSAGTGNTEAFF

abundance: .
j_gene: TRBJ1-1
v_gene: TRBV27
d_gene: TRBD1
CDR3nt: TGTGCCAGCTACCCAGGGGGGGACAGGGGGAGCACTGAAGCTTTCTTT
CDR3aa: CASYPGGDRGSTEAFF

abundance: .
j_gene: TRBJ2-7
v_gene: TRBV19
d_gene: TRBD1
CDR3nt: TGTGCCAGTAGTAGGACAGGGGGCCAGTACGAGCAGTACTTC
CDR3aa: CASSRTGGQYEQYF

abundance: .
j_gene: TRBJ2-2
v_gene: TRBV7-3
d_gene: .
CDR3nt: TGTGCCAGCAGCTTAGATAGCCCCGTCGGTGGGGAGCTGTTTTTT
CDR3aa: CASSLDSPVGGELFF

abundance: .
j_gene: TRBJ2-2
v_gene: TRBV2
d_gene: .
CDR3nt: TGTGCCAGCCTTAAAGAACGAGGGGGCGGGGAGCTGTTTTTT
CDR3aa: CASLKERGGGELFF

abundance: .
j_gene: TRBJ2-2
v_gene: TRBV30
d_gene: TRBD2
CDR3nt: TGTGCCCGGGGACTAGCGGGTCTCACCGGGGAGCTGTTTTTT
CDR3aa: CARGLAGLTGELFF

abundance: .
j_gene: TRBJ2-1
v_gene: TRBV5-4
d_gene: TRBD2
CDR3nt: TGTGCCAGCAGCTTGGCCAGTTCTGGGACTAGCGGGATTGATGAGCAGTTCTTC
CDR3aa: CASSLASSGTSGIDEQFF

abundance: .
j_gene: TRBJ1-2
v_gene: TRBV6-5
d_gene: .
CDR3nt: TGTGCCAGCAGTTACGGCCAGTCGGGGAGGGGCTACACCTTC
CDR3aa: CASSYGQSGRGYTF